This T cell receptor beta chain is from a study of graft-versus-host responses after intestinal transplantation. Study as a whole: Recipients received multivisceral, liver-intestinal, or isolated intestinal transplants.

TCRdb's copy holds only in-frame clones and misses some; the assay was immunoSEQ multiplex PCR. The profile shows 90,000 to 120,000 clones, 87% of them singletons. In this sample, this clone turned up once. The antigen is undetermined. General observations from the study: Early post-transplant HvG declines tracked with peak circulating GvH clone levels.

The clonotype comes from a human donor who was the organ donor for an intestinal transplant. Here the sequenced sample was unstimulated CD4+ T cells sorted from spleen or lymph node cells, taken before transplant.

Here the CDR3 DNA reads TGTGCCAGCAGCCAAGGACGCGGCAGCTCCTACAATGAGCAGTTCTTC. Protein: CASSQGRGSSYNEQFF. The chain recombines TRBV4-2 with TRBJ2-1, with D unresolved. The V and J ends lost 1 base and 0 bases respectively, with 10 bases between them. Germline V gene data show CDR1 as LGHNA and CDR2 as YNFKEQ. CDR3 length: 16 amino acids.